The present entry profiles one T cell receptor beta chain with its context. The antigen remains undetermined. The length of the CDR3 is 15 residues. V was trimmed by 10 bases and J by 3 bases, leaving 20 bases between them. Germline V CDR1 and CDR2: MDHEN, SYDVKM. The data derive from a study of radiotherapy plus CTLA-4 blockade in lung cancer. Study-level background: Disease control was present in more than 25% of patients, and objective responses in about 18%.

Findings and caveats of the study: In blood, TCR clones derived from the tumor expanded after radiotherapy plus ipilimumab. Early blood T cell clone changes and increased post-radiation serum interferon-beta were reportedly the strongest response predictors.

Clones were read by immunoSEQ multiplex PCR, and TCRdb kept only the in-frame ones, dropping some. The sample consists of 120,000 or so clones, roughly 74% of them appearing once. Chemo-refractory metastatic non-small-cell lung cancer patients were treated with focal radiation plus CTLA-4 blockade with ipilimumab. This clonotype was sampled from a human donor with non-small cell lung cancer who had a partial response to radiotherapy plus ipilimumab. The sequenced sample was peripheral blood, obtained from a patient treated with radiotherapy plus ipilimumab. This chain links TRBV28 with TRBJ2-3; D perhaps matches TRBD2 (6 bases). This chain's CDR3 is CAIGWSSVRTDTQYF. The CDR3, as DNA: TGTGCCATCGGGTGGTCTAGCGTTCGTACAGATACGCAGTATTTT. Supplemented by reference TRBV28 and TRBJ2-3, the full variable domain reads DVKVTQSSRYLVKRTGEKVFLECVQDMDHENMFWYRQDPGLGLRLIYFSYDVKMKEKGDIPEGYSVSREKKERFSLILESASTNQTSMYLCAIGWSSVRTDTQYFGPGTRLTVL.